This is a list of T cell receptor beta chains from one sample in a study of cytomegalovirus exposure and HLA in healthy donors. TCRdb keeps only in-frame clones here, not all; method: immunoSEQ multiplex PCR. Among about 120,000 clones, 70% to 85% were seen once, and the ten largest hold about 6%. Sequences were obtained from PBMCs. The receptor set was obtained from a man between 18 and 29 years old in good health and CMV-seropositive. The CDR3 runs from the conserved cysteine through the conserved F or W. D genes are given only for firm matches. The size field is filled for only some rows; it gives once, few, many or a size class.

V gene: TRBV5-4
D gene: TRBD2
J gene: TRBJ2-7
clone size: .
CDR3 protein: CASSSGGTSGRGEQYF
CDR3 DNA: TGTGCCAGCAGCTCGGGGGGGACTAGCGGGAGAGGCGAGCAGTACTTC

V gene: TRBV11-1
D gene: .
J gene: TRBJ2-2
clone size: .
CDR3 protein: CASSLGVPGSGELFF
CDR3 DNA: TGTGCCAGCAGCTTAGGGGTCCCGGGGTCCGGGGAGCTGTTTTTT

V gene: TRBV28
D gene: TRBD1
J gene: TRBJ1-5
clone size: .
CDR3 protein: CASSRTGSRQPQHF
CDR3 DNA: TGTGCCAGCAGCCGGACAGGGTCTCGTCAGCCCCAGCATTTT

V gene: TRBV7-6
D gene: .
J gene: TRBJ2-7
clone size: .
CDR3 protein: CASSLAGRGSSYEQYF
CDR3 DNA: TGTGCCAGCAGCTTAGCGGGGAGGGGGAGCTCCTACGAGCAGTACTTC

V gene: TRBV14
D gene: .
J gene: TRBJ1-1
clone size: .
CDR3 protein: CASTVKQADTEAFF
CDR3 DNA: TGTGCCAGCACCGTTAAACAGGCAGACACTGAAGCTTTCTTT

V gene: TRBV28
D gene: .
J gene: TRBJ1-1
clone size: few
CDR3 protein: CASSPHLTGTEAFF
CDR3 DNA: TGTGCCAGCAGCCCGCACTTGACAGGCACTGAAGCTTTCTTT

V gene: TRBV5-1
D gene: TRBD1
J gene: TRBJ2-5
clone size: .
CDR3 protein: CASRDRTGQETQYF
CDR3 DNA: TGCGCCAGCAGGGACAGGACAGGGCAAGAGACCCAGTACTTC

V gene: TRBV27
D gene: TRBD2
J gene: TRBJ2-1
clone size: .
CDR3 protein: CASSLGLAYNEQFF
CDR3 DNA: TGTGCCAGCAGTCTGGGACTAGCCTACAATGAGCAGTTCTTC

V gene: TRBV5-1
D gene: TRBD1
J gene: TRBJ2-7
clone size: .
CDR3 protein: CASRRGTGSYEQYF
CDR3 DNA: TGCGCCAGCAGACGCGGGACAGGCTCCTACGAGCAGTACTTC

V gene: TRBV7-9
D gene: .
J gene: TRBJ1-1
clone size: .
CDR3 protein: CASIEVGLRAEAFF
CDR3 DNA: TGTGCCAGCATCGAGGTGGGGCTTCGGGCTGAAGCTTTCTTT

V gene: TRBV7-3
D gene: TRBD1
J gene: TRBJ1-1
clone size: .
CDR3 protein: CASSRTGQANTEAFF
CDR3 DNA: TGTGCCAGCAGCCGAACGGGACAGGCGAACACTGAAGCTTTCTTT

V gene: TRBV7-7
D gene: .
J gene: TRBJ2-7
clone size: .
CDR3 protein: CASSYNSYEQYF
CDR3 DNA: TGTGCTAGCAGCTACAACAGCTACGAGCAGTACTTC

V gene: TRBV28
D gene: TRBD1
J gene: TRBJ1-2
clone size: .
CDR3 protein: CASSEGTGSLDGYTF
CDR3 DNA: TGTGCCAGCAGTGAGGGGACAGGGTCTTTGGATGGCTACACCTTC

V gene: TRBV6-1
D gene: .
J gene: TRBJ2-5
clone size: .
CDR3 protein: CASSDTVVLPETQYF
CDR3 DNA: TGTGCCAGCAGTGATACAGTCGTCCTCCCCGAGACCCAGTACTTC

V gene: TRBV15
D gene: .
J gene: TRBJ2-3
clone size: .
CDR3 protein: CATSPMVGAPSTDTQYF
CDR3 DNA: TGTGCCACCAGCCCCATGGTGGGGGCGCCCAGCACAGATACGCAGTATTTT

V gene: TRBV7-9
D gene: .
J gene: TRBJ2-3
clone size: .
CDR3 protein: CASSLARDSGSDTQYF
CDR3 DNA: TGTGCCAGCAGCTTGGCCCGGGACTCAGGCTCAGATACGCAGTATTTT

V gene: TRBV9
D gene: .
J gene: TRBJ2-3
clone size: .
CDR3 protein: CASSVGRASTDTQYF
CDR3 DNA: TGTGCCAGCAGCGTAGGGCGGGCCAGCACAGATACGCAGTATTTT

V gene: TRBV14
D gene: TRBD1
J gene: TRBJ2-7
clone size: once
CDR3 protein: CASSRTGSAYEQYF
CDR3 DNA: TGTGCCAGCAGCCGGACAGGGTCGGCCTACGAGCAGTACTTC

V gene: TRBV2
D gene: TRBD2
J gene: TRBJ2-3
clone size: .
CDR3 protein: CASRPSSGSRDTQYF
CDR3 DNA: TGTGCCAGCAGGCCCTCTAGCGGGAGTCGAGATACGCAGTATTTT

V gene: TRBV4-1
D gene: .
J gene: TRBJ1-3
clone size: .
CDR3 protein: CASSQDRVAGNTIYF
CDR3 DNA: TGCGCCAGCAGCCAAGACCGGGTGGCTGGAAACACCATATATTTT

V gene: TRBV28
D gene: TRBD2
J gene: TRBJ2-7
clone size: .
CDR3 protein: CASSLGPPGGYEQYF
CDR3 DNA: TGTGCCAGCAGTTTGGGACCCCCGGGAGGCTACGAGCAGTACTTC

V gene: TRBV7-3
D gene: TRBD1
J gene: TRBJ2-1
clone size: .
CDR3 protein: CASSLTGQGGNEQFF
CDR3 DNA: TGTGCCAGCAGCTTAACGGGACAGGGTGGGAATGAGCAGTTCTTC

V gene: TRBV7-9
D gene: .
J gene: TRBJ2-5
clone size: .
CDR3 protein: CASSSSSLDRNYQETQYF
CDR3 DNA: TGTGCCAGCAGCTCTTCTAGTTTGGACAGAAATTATCAAGAGACCCAGTACTTC

V gene: TRBV4-1
D gene: TRBD1
J gene: TRBJ2-5
clone size: .
CDR3 protein: CASSQETGSPKETQYF
CDR3 DNA: TGCGCCAGCAGCCAAGAGACAGGGTCCCCTAAAGAGACCCAGTACTTC

V gene: TRBV21-1
D gene: .
J gene: TRBJ1-1
clone size: .
CDR3 protein: CASSKKPRARDTEAFF
CDR3 DNA: TGTGCCAGCAGCAAAAAACCCAGGGCCAGGGACACTGAAGCTTTCTTT